This T cell receptor beta chain was captured by sequencing in a study of T cell repertoires in cytomegalovirus infection. Study information: In public TCR beta signatures, there were indications of both CMV infection and matching HLA type.

In this sample, this clonotype turned up a few times. V dropped 6 bases and J dropped 3 bases, with 8 bases sitting between them. CDR3 size: 12 residues. The V gene's germline CDR1 is SNHLY and CDR2 FYNNEI. TCRdb re-derived calls from the reads in MiXCR, one entry per CDR3 protein. The sample has about 490,000 distinct CDR3 sequences, around a quarter seen once. This clonotype was sampled from a human donor in good health (CMV status not recorded). Some clones in this sample may be carry-over from other donors' samples. Sequenced material: PBMCs. The chain combines TRBV2 with TRBJ2-5, with D unclear. CDR3 DNA: TGTGCCAGCAGGAACTGGGAAGAGACCCAGTACTTC. Translation gives CASRNWEETQYF.